The next 5 T cell receptor beta chains were all read from a single sample in a study of cytomegalovirus exposure and HLA in healthy donors. The table came from immunoSEQ multiplex PCR; TCRdb's copy has only in-frame clones and leaves some out. Altogether roughly 50,000 clones are present, over 75% being singletons, with the ten largest covering roughly 3%. The sequenced sample consisted of PBMCs. The receptors shown here come from a man aged 18-30 years in good health and CMV-seronegative.

The chain links TRBV28 to TRBJ2-1; 11 bases are a match to TRBD2. The CDR3 loop spans 15 amino acids. CDR1 is MDHEN and CDR2 is SYDVKM in the germline V gene. J gave up 6 bases and V 6 bases, and 7 bases lay outside the gene matches. CDR3 region: CASSPLTSGTNEQFF. Written as DNA, the CDR3 is TGTGCCAGCAGCCCCCTGACTAGCGGGACCAATGAGCAGTTCTTC.

The chain links TRBV19 to TRBJ2-4; D possibly corresponds to TRBD1 (6 bases). The ends were cut back, 0 bases at V and 6 bases at J, with 6 bases in the middle. The CDR3 is made up of 13 amino acids. Germline V lookup: CDR1 LNHDA, CDR2 SQIVND (reference sequence). CDR3 sequence: CASSIEGGNIQYF. CDR3 in DNA: TGTGCCAGTAGTATAGAAGGGGGAAACATTCAGTACTTC.

The gene calls are TRBV28 and TRBJ2-7; the match to TRBD2 covers 8 bases. CDR1 and CDR2 from the germline V gene are MDHEN and SYDVKM. The V gene end was trimmed by 3 bases and the J gene end by 2 bases; junction bases not matched to a gene: 12. CDR3 length: 17 amino acids. CDR3 protein: CASSLALGTRIPYEQYF. In DNA form, the CDR3 reads TGTGCCAGCAGTTTGGCCTTGGGGACTAGAATCCCCTACGAGCAGTACTTC.

This chain uses TRBV4-2 with TRBJ1-4; weak D call: TRBD1 (6 bases). Per germline, CDR1 LGHNA and CDR2 YNFKEQ. This CDR3 is built from 15 residues. V was pared by 3 bases and J by 8 bases, with 16 bases between. DNA of the CDR3: TGTGCCAGCAGCCAGGGGGGGGGACACGGAGAAAAACTGTTTTTT. It yields the protein CASSQGGGHGEKLFF.

The genes are TRBV18 and TRBJ2-7; D gene unclear. Germline V gives CDR1 KGHSH, CDR2 LQKENI. This CDR3 has 14 amino acids. The V gene lost 3 bases and the J gene lost 4 bases, with 13 bases spanning the gap. The CDR3: CASSPSVYFYEQYF. The DNA of the CDR3 is TGTGCCAGCTCACCTTCTGTCTACTTTTACGAGCAGTACTTC.